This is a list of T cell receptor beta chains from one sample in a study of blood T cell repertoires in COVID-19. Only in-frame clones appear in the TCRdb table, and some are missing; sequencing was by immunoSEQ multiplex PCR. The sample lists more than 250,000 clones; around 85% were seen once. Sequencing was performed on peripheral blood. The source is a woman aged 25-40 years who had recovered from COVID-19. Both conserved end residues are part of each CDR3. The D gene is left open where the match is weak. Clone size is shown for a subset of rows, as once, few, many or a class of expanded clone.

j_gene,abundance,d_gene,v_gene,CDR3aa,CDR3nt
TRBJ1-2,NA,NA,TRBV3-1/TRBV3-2,CASSSEGLVHGYTF,TGTGCCAGCAGTTCGGAGGGGCTCGTCCATGGCTACACCTTC
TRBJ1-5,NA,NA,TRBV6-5,CASGVEVQQPQHF,TGTGCCAGCGGAGTTGAGGTCCAGCAGCCCCAGCATTTT
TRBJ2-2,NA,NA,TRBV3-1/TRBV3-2,CASSQDNGAGELFF,TGTGCCAGCAGCCAAGATAATGGGGCGGGGGAGCTGTTTTTT
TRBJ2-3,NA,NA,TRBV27,CASSPVFLSDLTDTQYF,TGTGCCAGCAGCCCCGTCTTCTTAAGCGACCTCACAGATACGCAGTATTTT
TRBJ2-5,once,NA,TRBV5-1,CASSGLGSKPETQYF,TGCGCCAGCAGCGGACTCGGATCCAAACCAGAGACCCAGTACTTC
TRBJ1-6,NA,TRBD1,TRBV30,CAWSEQGNSPLHF,TGTGCCTGGAGTGAACAGGGGAATTCACCCCTCCACTTT
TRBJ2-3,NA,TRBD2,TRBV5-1,CASSTSSGGPDTQYF,TGCGCCAGCAGCACGTCTAGCGGGGGGCCGGATACGCAGTATTTT
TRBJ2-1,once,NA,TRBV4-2,CASSQEGGAENEQFF,TGTGCCAGCAGCCAAGAAGGGGGGGCCGAGAATGAGCAGTTCTTC
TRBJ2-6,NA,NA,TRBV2,CASWEPLGANVLTF,TGTGCCAGCTGGGAGCCCCTTGGGGCCAACGTCCTGACTTTC
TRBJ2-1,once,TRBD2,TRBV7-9,CASSGTSDNEQFF,TGTGCCAGTTCCGGGACTAGCGACAATGAGCAGTTCTTC
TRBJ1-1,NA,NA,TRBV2,CASSGRGTEAFF,TGTGCCAGCAGCGGGAGGGGCACTGAAGCTTTCTTT
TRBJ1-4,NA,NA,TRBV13,CASSTPEGGSDEKLFF,TGTGCCAGCAGCACCCCGGAGGGGGGGTCAGATGAAAAACTGTTTTTT
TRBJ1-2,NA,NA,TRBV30,CAWSPNNYGYTF,TGTGCCTGGAGTCCAAATAACTATGGCTACACCTTC
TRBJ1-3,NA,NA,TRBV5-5,CASSLAGSGNTIYF,TGTGCCAGCAGCTTGGCGGGCTCTGGAAACACCATATATTTT
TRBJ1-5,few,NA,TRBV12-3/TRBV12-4,CASSSQYNQPQHF,TGTGCCAGCAGTTCCCAGTACAATCAGCCCCAGCATTTT
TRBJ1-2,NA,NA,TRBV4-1,CASSQAVRNYGYTF,TGCGCCAGCAGCCAAGCTGTCAGGAATTATGGCTACACCTTC
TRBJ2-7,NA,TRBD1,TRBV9,CASSARTGTAEQYF,TGTGCCAGCAGCGCCCGGACAGGGACTGCCGAGCAGTACTTC
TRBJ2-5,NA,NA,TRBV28,CASSWVGGQETQYF,TGTGCCAGCAGTTGGGTCGGCGGCCAAGAGACCCAGTACTTC
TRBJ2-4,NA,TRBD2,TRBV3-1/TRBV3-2,CASSLGLAGAKNIQYF,TGTGCCAGCAGCCTCGGACTAGCGGGAGCCAAAAACATTCAGTACTTC
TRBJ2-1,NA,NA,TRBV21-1,CASSVRLASYNEQFF,TGTGCCAGCAGCGTTCGACTAGCGTCCTACAATGAGCAGTTCTTC
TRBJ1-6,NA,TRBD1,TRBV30,CAWTGTGGYSPLHF,TGTGCCTGGACCGGGACAGGGGGTTATTCACCCCTCCACTTT
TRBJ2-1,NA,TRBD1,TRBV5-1,CASSPKSGTDGNEQFF,TGCGCCAGCAGCCCAAAATCCGGGACAGACGGGAATGAGCAGTTCTTC
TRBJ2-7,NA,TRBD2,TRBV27,CASAPGLAFHEQYF,TGTGCCAGCGCTCCGGGACTAGCATTCCACGAGCAGTACTTC
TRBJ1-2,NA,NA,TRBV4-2,CASSQDAGRKDYGYTF,TGTGCCAGCAGCCAGGACGCGGGACGTAAGGACTATGGCTACACCTTC